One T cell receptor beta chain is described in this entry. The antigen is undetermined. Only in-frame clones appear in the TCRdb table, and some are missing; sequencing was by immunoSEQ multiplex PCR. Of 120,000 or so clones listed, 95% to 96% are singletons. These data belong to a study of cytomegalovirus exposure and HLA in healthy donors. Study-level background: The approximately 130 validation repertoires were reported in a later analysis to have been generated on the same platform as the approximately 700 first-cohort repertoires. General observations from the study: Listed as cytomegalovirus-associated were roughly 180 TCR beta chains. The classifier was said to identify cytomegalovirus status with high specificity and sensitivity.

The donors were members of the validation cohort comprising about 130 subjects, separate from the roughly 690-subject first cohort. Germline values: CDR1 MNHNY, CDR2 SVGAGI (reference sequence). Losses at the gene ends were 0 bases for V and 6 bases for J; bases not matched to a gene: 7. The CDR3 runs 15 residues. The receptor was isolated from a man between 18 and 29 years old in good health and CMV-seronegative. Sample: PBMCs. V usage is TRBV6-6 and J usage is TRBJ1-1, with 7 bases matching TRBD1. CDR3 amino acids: CASSYSVTGTSEAFF. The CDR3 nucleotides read TGTGCCAGCAGTTACTCTGTGACAGGGACCTCTGAAGCTTTCTTT.